This T cell receptor (beta chain) was identified in a study of blood T cells in healthy people across ages. Trimming left V 0 bases short and J 0 bases short, with 9 bases between. The CDR3 is made up of 16 amino acids. Germline CDR1 is LGHDT and CDR2 is YNNKEL (reference sequence). Then a second PCR, running roughly 7 to 11 cycles, was carried out with a sample-barcoded 5' primer and a J-beta primer mix. TCRdb recomputed calls from the 5' RACE reads with MiXCR, one row per CDR3 protein. The sample contains around 1.5 million distinct CDR3 sequences, approximately 59% of which appear only once. The sequenced sample consisted of blood. The chain employs TRBV3-1 and TRBJ2-4; D is undetermined. This TCR was sampled from a man between 18 and 35 years old in good health. This CDR3 reads CASSQDGDLAKNIQYF. DNA for the CDR3: TGTGCCAGCAGCCAAGATGGGGATCTAGCCAAAAACATTCAGTACTTC.